This T cell receptor (beta chain) derives from a study of beta chain features in type 1 diabetes. This clone was seen more than once but under ten times. Its matching antigen is unknown. Reverse transcription of all isolated RNA meant that expressed TCRB transcripts were sequenced. Produced via immunoSEQ multiplex PCR; TCRdb's table is partial and in-frame only. The sample records under 900,000 clones, 15% to 20% being singletons. V trimming: 0 bases; J trimming: 5 bases; junction bases outside the gene matches: 6. Germline lookup yields CDR1 MNHNY and CDR2 SVGAGI (reference sequence). This CDR3 has 15 amino acids. Study observations and caveats: Whether HLA type affects TCRB rearrangement stayed undetermined in the present work. Compared to healthy donors, patients appeared to have naive, central memory and Treg TCRB repertoires that were more alike.

The sequenced sample was naive CD4+ T cells from blood. This sequence originates from a young woman in good health. The chain has TRBV6-6 and TRBJ2-5, with 7 bases lining up with TRBD2. The CDR3 DNA follows: TGTGCCAGCAGTTACTCCATAGGACTAGTGGAGACCCAGTACTTC. Residues: CASSYSIGLVETQYF.